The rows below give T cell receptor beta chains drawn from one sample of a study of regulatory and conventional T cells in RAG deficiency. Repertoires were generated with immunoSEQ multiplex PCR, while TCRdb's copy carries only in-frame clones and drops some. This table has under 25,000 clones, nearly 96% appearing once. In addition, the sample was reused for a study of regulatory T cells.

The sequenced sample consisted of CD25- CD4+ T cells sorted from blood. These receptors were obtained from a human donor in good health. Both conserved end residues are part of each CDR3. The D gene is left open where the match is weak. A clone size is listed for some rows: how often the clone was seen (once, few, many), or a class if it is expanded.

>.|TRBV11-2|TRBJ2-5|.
CASSLRDGGSAETQYF
TGTGCCAGCAGCTTGAGGGACGGGGGATCGGCGGAGACCCAGTACTTC
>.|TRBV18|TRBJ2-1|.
CASSLPGVDEQFF
TGTGCCAGCTCCTTGCCGGGGGTAGATGAGCAGTTCTTC
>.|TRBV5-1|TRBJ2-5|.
CASSISTSLGETQYF
TGCGCCAGCAGCATCTCGACTAGTCTGGGAGAGACCCAGTACTTC
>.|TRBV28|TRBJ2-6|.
CASSPPGKGGANVLTF
TGTGCCAGCAGCCCGCCTGGGAAGGGGGGGGCCAACGTCCTGACTTTC
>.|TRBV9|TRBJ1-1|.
CASSGAPFAGRMNTEAFF
TGTGCCAGCAGCGGCGCCCCCTTCGCGGGACGGATGAACACTGAAGCTTTCTTT
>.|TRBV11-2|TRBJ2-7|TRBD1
CASSLEPGQGTEQYF
TGTGCCAGCAGCTTAGAACCGGGACAGGGTACGGAGCAGTACTTC
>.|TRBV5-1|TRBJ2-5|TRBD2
CASSFSISGGARAQYF
TGCGCCAGCAGCTTTTCGATCAGCGGGGGGGCCAGGGCCCAGTACTTC
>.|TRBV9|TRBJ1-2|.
CASSKEGDGNYGYTF
TGTGCCAGCAGCAAAGAGGGGGACGGGAACTATGGCTACACCTTC
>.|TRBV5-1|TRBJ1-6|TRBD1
CASSLGAGRGDSPLHF
TGCGCCAGCAGCCTGGGGGCGGGCAGGGGGGATTCACCCCTCCACTTT
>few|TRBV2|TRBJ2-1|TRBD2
CASSLWTSGGARNEQFF
TGTGCCAGCAGCCTTTGGACTAGCGGGGGGGCTAGGAATGAGCAGTTCTTC
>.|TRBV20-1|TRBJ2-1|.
CSEGGAVEQLF
TGCAGTGAAGGGGGGGCTGTTGAGCAGCTCTTC
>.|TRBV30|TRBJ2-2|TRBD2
CAWTAVGGGWLFF
TGTGCCTGGACCGCCGTCGGGGGGGGTTGGCTGTTTTTT
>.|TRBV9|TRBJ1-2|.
CASSVASGPEDYGYTF
TGTGCCAGCAGCGTAGCAAGCGGACCGGAAGACTATGGCTACACCTTC
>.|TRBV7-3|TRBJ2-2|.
CASSPGQGPLFF
TGTGCCAGCAGCCCCGGCCAGGGGCCACTGTTTTTT
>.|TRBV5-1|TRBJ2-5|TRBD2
CASSTTSGERETQYF
TGCGCCAGCAGCACTACTAGCGGGGAGAGGGAGACCCAGTACTTC
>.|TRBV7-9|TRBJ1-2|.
CASSFGGGPYGYTF
TGTGCCAGCAGCTTCGGCGGGGGCCCCTATGGCTACACCTTC
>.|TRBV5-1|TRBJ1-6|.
CASSLDGSSYNSPLHF
TGCGCCAGCAGCTTGGACGGGAGCTCCTATAATTCCCCCCTCCACTTT
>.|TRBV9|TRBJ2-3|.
CASSRLGATDTQYF
TGTGCCAGCAGCAGGTTGGGCGCGACAGATACGCAGTATTTT
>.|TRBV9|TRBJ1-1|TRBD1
CASSPTGVTPEAFF
TGTGCCAGCAGCCCCACAGGGGTGACACCTGAAGCTTTCTTT
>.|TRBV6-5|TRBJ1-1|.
CASSYGRMNTEAFF
TGTGCCAGCAGTTACGGGAGAATGAACACTGAAGCTTTCTTT
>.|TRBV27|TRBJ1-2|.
CASSLPGGYGYTF
TGTGCCAGCAGTTTGCCGGGAGGCTATGGCTACACCTTC
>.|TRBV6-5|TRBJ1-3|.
CASSYRGSGNTIYF
TGTGCCAGCAGTTACAGGGGTAGTGGAAACACCATATATTTT
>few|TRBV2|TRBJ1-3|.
CASRGQISGNTIYF
TGTGCCAGCAGAGGACAGATCTCTGGAAACACCATATATTTT
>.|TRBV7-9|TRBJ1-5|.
CASSLGGQPQHF
TGTGCCAGCAGCTTAGGGGGCCAGCCCCAGCATTTT
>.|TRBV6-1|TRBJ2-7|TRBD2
CASSAGGGASYEQYF
TGTGCCAGCAGTGCTGGGGGAGGGGCGTCCTACGAGCAGTACTTC
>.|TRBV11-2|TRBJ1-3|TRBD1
CASSRDRVDTTYF
TGTGCCAGCAGCCGGGACAGGGTGGACACCACATATTTT
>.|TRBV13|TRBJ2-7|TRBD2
CASSSSWRGGWEQYF
TGTGCCAGCAGCTCCTCCTGGCGGGGGGGCTGGGAGCAGTACTTC